The entry below describes one T cell receptor beta chain. This entry comes from a study of blood T cell repertoires in COVID-19. Study summary: Samples taken during acute and convalescent COVID-19 were collected in the United States, Italy and Spain. Sources were T cells, B-cell-depleted T cells, or PBMCs; the material itself was cDNA or gDNA.

The germline V gene encodes CDR1 MDHEN and CDR2 SYDVKM. The CDR3 sequence is 17 residues long. V lost 5 bases and J lost 0; bases outside the gene matches: 8. In the authors' methods: Amplifying reference gene primers gave estimates of nucleated cell counts. Using immunoSEQ multiplex PCR, the repertoire was profiled, and TCRdb retains in-frame clones only, with some absent. From that table come the V and J calls and clone size; the DNA was used to work out D and trimming. Of 250,000 or so clones in the sample, 88% were seen once. Patients in Seattle were enrolled during active infection, then followed longitudinally.

The sequenced material came from peripheral blood. The TCR was taken from a woman in her 30s with COVID-19, enrolled during active disease. V is TRBV28 and J is TRBJ2-1; 9 bases map to TRBD2. This CDR3 reads CASSPWTSASSYNEQFF. The CDR3 nucleotides read TGTGCCAGCAGTCCGTGGACTAGCGCGAGCTCCTACAATGAGCAGTTCTTC.